The present entry profiles one TCR beta chain with its context. No antigen is known for it. Regarding time point: week 11, during vaccination. The investigators gave 300 ug of mutant IDH1 20-mer peptide in each vaccine dose, together with topical imiquimod. The V gene lost 0 bases and the J gene lost 7 bases, with 13 bases spanning the gap. This CDR3 is 14 amino acids long. CDR1 MNHNY and CDR2 SVGAGI come from the germline V gene (reference sequence). This sample is drawn from a study of a mutant IDH1 vaccine in newly diagnosed glioma. TCRdb's copy holds only in-frame clones and misses some; the assay was immunoSEQ multiplex PCR. This sample yields under 55,000 clones, of which about 91% are seen a single time; 2.4% belongs to the top ten.

The chain uses TRBV6-6 and TRBJ2-7; D call uncertain. This TCR was recovered from a man in his forties or fifties with glioma. Material: PBMCs, obtained from a glioma patient whose treatment included an IDH1 peptide vaccine. The CDR3 DNA follows: TGTGCCAGCAGTTACTCGACGGCTAGTACGGAGCAGTACTTC. The encoded protein is CASSYSTASTEQYF.